This TCR beta chain is from a study of vaccination effects on CD4 cells after COVID-19. Across the study: Post-vaccine draws lagged the second dose by a median of 72 days. Study-level results: Convalescent patients in the study were few, and early post-infection timepoints were absent.

Repertoires were generated with immunoSEQ multiplex PCR, while TCRdb's copy carries only in-frame clones and drops some. This table has over 80,000 clones, 60% to 80% appearing once. In this sample, this clone turned up a few times. Its antigen is not known. ViraFEST expansion of antigen-specific CD4+ T cells with viral peptide pools preceded sequencing. A roughly ten-day culture period preceded the isolation of CD4+ T cells. All study participants received two doses of BNT162b2 or mRNA-1273 vaccine. The researchers cultured around 2 million PBMC per well with around 9.2 IU/ml IL-2 and approximately 10 ug/ml peptides. This CDR3 is 11 amino acids long. In germline, CDR1 is ENHRY, CDR2 SYGVKD. The germline V and J ends were trimmed by 8 bases and 6 bases, with 10 bases remaining between them.

The receptor comes from a human donor who received a COVID-19 vaccine. V and J are TRBV10-3 and TRBJ1-1; D uncertain. The source was CD4+ T cells from PBMCs cultured with HCoV-OC43 spike peptides, collected after COVID-19 vaccination. Subset given: HCoV-OC43 spike overlapping peptide pool stimulation. CDR3 sequence: CAIGLISEAFF. CDR3 in DNA: TGTGCCATCGGACTAATTTCTGAAGCTTTCTTT.